The rows below give T cell receptor beta chains drawn from one sample of a study of siplizumab effects on memory and regulatory T cells. Measured with immunoSEQ multiplex PCR; TCRdb has only the in-frame clones, and not every one. This sample yields tens of thousands of clones, of which roughly 87% are seen a single time; 0.3% to 0.35% belongs to the top ten. Sequencing was carried out using naive CD8+ T cells sorted from blood. These receptors originate from a human donor in good health. The CDR3 runs from the conserved cysteine through the conserved F or W. The D gene is left open where the match is weak.

J | D | V | CDR3
TRBJ2-7 | TRBD2 | TRBV7-9 | CASSSPGLADYEQYF
TRBJ1-2 | . | TRBV6-5 | CASSAGDIFGYTF
TRBJ1-1 | TRBD1 | TRBV19 | CASSKTGAEAFF
TRBJ2-1 | . | TRBV5-4 | CASSARTGYNEQFF
TRBJ2-3 | . | TRBV5-4 | CASSLGQFTDTQYF
TRBJ2-7 | . | TRBV29-1 | CSVEDPQGGLGQYF
TRBJ1-1 | . | TRBV15 | CATSRPRALGGNTEAFF
TRBJ2-1 | . | TRBV19 | CASSFGLEYNEQFF
TRBJ2-2 | . | TRBV27 | CASSHPSGELFF
TRBJ1-3 | . | TRBV4-1 | CASSREVSGNTIYF